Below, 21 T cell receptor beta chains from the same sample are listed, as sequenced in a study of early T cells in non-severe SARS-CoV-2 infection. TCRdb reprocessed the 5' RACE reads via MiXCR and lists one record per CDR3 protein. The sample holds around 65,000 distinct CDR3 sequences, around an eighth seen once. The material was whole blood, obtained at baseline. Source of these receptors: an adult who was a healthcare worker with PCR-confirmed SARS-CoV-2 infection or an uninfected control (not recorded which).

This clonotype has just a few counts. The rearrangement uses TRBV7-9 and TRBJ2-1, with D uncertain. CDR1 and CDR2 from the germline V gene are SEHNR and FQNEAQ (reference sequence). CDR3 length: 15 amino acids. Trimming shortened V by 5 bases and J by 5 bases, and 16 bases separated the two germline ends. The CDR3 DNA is TGTGCCAGCAGCCCTTCCTACAGCACTGACAATGAGCAGTTCTTC. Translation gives CASSPSYSTDNEQFF.

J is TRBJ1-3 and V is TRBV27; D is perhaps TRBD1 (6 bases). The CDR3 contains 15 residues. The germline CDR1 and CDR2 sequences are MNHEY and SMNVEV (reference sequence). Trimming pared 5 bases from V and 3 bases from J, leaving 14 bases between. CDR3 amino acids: CASSPLQGFGNTIYF. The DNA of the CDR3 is TGTGCCAGCAGTCCGCTACAGGGATTTGGAAACACCATATATTTT.

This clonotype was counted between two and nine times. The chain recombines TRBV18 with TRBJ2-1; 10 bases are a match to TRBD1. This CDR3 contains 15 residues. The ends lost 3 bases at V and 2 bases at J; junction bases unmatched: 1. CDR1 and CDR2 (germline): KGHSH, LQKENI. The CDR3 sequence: CASSPDRGPYNEQFF. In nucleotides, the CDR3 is TGTGCCAGCTCACCCGACAGGGGGCCCTACAATGAGCAGTTCTTC.

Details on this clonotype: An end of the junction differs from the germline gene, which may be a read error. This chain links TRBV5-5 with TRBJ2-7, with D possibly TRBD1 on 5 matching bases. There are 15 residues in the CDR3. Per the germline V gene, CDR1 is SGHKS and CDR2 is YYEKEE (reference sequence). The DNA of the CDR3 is TGTGTCAGCAGCTTGGCTCAGGGTTACGGTTACGAGCAGTACTTC. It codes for CVSSLAQGYGYEQYF.

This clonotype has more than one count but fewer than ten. DNA for the CDR3: TGTGCCAGCAGTTACAAAGGGACCGGGGAGCTGTTTTTT. Translated: CASSYKGTGELFF. This chain joins TRBV6-2 or TRBV6-3 and TRBJ2-2; D gene unclear. CDR1 and CDR2 (germline): MNHEY, SVGEGT. The CDR3 is 13 amino acids. Trimming shortened V by 2 bases and J by 5 bases, and 6 bases separated the two germline ends.

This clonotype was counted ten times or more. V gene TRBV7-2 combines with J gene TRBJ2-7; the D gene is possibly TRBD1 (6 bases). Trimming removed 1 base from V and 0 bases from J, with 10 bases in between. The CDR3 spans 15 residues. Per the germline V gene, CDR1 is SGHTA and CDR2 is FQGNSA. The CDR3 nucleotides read TGTGCCAGCAGCTTAGGACAGGCCCTCTCCTACGAGCAGTACTTC. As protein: CASSLGQALSYEQYF.

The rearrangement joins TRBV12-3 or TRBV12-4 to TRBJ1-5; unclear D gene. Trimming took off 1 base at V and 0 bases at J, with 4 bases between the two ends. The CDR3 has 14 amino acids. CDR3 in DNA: TGTGCCAGCAGTTTAGGGGCTAGCAATCAGCCCCAGCATTTT. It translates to CASSLGASNQPQHF.

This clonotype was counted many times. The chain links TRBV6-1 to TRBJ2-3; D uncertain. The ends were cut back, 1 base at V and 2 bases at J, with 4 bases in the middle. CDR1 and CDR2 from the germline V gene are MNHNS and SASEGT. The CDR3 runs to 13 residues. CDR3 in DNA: TGTGCCAGCAGTGAAGGAAACACAGATACGCAGTATTTT. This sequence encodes CASSEGNTDTQYF.

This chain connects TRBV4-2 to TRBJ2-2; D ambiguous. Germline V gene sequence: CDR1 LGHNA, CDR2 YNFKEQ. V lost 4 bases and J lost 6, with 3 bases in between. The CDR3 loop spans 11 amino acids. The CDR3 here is CASSRAGELFF. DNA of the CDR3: TGTGCCAGCAGCCGGGCCGGGGAGCTGTTTTTT.

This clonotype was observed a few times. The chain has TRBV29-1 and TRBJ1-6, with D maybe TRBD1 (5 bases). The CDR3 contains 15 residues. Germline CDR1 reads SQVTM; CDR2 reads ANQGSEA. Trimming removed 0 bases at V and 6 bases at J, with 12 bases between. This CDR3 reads CSVEDPGGTNSPLHF. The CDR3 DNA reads TGCAGCGTTGAAGATCCTGGGGGGACTAATTCACCCCTCCACTTT.

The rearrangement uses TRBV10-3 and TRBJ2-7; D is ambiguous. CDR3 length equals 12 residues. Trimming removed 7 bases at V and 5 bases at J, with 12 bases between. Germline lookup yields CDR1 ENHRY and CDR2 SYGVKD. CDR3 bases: TGTGCCATCAAGGGTGGACCGGACGAGCAGTACTTC. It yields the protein CAIKGGPDEQYF.

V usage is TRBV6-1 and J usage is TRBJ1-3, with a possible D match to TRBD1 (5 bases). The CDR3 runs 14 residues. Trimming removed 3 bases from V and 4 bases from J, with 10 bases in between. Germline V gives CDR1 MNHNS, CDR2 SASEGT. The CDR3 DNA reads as TGTGCCAGCAGTGATCAGGGCGGAGGAAACACCATATATTTT. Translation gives CASSDQGGGNTIYF.

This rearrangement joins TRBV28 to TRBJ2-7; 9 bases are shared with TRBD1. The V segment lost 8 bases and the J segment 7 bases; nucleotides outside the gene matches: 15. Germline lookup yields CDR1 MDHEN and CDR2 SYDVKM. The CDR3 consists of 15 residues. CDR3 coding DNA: TGTGCCAGCCTAAGACCAACAGGTGGACAGGGGGAGCAGTACTTC. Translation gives CASLRPTGGQGEQYF.

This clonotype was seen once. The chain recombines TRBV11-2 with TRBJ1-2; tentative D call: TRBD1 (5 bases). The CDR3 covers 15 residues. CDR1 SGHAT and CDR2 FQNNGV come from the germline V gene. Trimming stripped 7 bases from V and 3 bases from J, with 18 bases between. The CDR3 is CASTQGHRSDYGYTF. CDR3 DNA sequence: TGTGCCAGCACGCAAGGACACCGATCGGACTATGGCTACACCTTC.

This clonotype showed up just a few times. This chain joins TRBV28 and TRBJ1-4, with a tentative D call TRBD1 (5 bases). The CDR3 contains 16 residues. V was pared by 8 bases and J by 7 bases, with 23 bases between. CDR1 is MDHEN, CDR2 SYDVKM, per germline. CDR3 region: CASVRQGSFPSEKLFF. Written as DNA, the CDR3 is TGTGCCAGCGTCAGGCAGGGTAGTTTCCCTAGTGAAAAACTGTTTTTT.

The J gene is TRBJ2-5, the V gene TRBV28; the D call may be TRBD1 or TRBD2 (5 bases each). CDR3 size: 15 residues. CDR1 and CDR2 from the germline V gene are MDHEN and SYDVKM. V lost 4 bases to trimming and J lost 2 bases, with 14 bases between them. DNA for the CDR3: TGTGCCAGCAGTTCCCTTTTAGAGGGGCAAGAGACCCAGTACTTC. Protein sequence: CASSSLLEGQETQYF. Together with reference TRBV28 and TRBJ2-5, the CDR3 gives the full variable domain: DVKVTQSSRYLVKRTGEKVFLECVQDMDHENMFWYRQDPGLGLRLIYFSYDVKMKEKGDIPEGYSVSREKKERFSLILESASTNQTSMYLCASSSLLEGQETQYFGPGTRLLVL.

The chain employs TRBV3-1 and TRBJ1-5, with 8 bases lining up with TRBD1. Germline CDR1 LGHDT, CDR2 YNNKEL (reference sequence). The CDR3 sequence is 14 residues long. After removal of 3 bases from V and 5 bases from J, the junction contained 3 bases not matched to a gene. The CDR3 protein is CASSHGQGYQPQHF. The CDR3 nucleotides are TGTGCCAGCAGCCATGGACAGGGCTATCAGCCCCAGCATTTT.

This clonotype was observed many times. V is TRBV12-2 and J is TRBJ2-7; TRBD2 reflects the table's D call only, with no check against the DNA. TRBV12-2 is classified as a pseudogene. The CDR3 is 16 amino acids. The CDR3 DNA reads TGTGCAAGTCGCCCGTTGACTAGCGGGCCTTCCTACGAGCAGTACTTC. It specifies CASRPLTSGPSYEQYF.

The CDR3 DNA is TGTGCCAGCAGTAGGACAGGGGACACCGGGGAGCTGTTTTTT. Amino acid sequence: CASSRTGDTGELFF. J is TRBJ2-2 and V is TRBV11-3; TRBD1 aligns across 9 bases. Germline CDR1 reads SGHNT; CDR2 reads YENEEA. J gave up 3 bases and V 6 bases, and 2 bases lay outside the gene matches. This CDR3 spans 14 amino acids.

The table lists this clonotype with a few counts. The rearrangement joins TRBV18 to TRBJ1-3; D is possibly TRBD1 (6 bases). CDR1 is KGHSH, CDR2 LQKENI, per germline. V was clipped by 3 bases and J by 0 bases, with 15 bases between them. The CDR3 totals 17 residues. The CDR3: CASSPSGTHNSGNTIYF. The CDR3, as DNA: TGTGCCAGCTCACCGTCCGGGACACATAACTCTGGAAACACCATATATTTT.

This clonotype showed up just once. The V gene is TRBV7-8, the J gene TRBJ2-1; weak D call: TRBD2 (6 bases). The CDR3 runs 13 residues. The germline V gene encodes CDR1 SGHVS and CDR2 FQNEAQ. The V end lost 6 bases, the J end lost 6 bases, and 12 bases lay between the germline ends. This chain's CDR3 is CASRWTTSNEQFF. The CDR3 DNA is TGTGCCAGCAGGTGGACTACAAGCAATGAGCAGTTCTTC.